A single sample is the source of the 4 T cell receptor beta chains below, sequenced in a study of technical replicates of blood from a handful of donors. Assay: immunoSEQ multiplex PCR; the TCRdb copy retains only in-frame clones and omits some. The profile shows around 100,000 clones, 85% to 95% of them singletons. Source material: T cells isolated from PBMCs. The source of these receptors is a human donor in good health.

This rearrangement joins TRBV11-3 to TRBJ2-6, with D perhaps TRBD1 (5 bases). Germline CDR1 SGHNT, CDR2 YENEEA. Trimming removed 5 bases from V and 1 base from J, with 15 bases in between. This CDR3 comprises 17 residues. The CDR3 loop reads CASSPYSPGSGANVLTF. The CDR3 region has the DNA TGTGCCAGCAGCCCGTACTCCCCAGGGTCTGGGGCCAACGTCCTGACTTTC.

This CDR3 is CASSPPSGTNTGELFF. The CDR3 DNA reads TGTGCCAGCAGCCCACCTAGCGGGACAAACACCGGGGAGCTGTTTTTT. V is TRBV7-9 and J is TRBJ2-2, with 9 bases aligning to TRBD2. With V trimmed by 5 bases and J by 2 bases, 6 bases remained unmatched. The CDR3 sequence is 16 residues long. Germline CDR1 reads SEHNR; CDR2 reads FQNEAQ (reference sequence).

The chain uses TRBV5-5 and TRBJ1-1; D might be TRBD1 (5 bases). The V gene lost 3 bases and the J gene lost 9 bases, with 15 bases spanning the gap. The CDR3 extends over 13 amino acids. CDR1 is SGHKS and CDR2 is YYEKEE in the germline V gene (reference sequence). CDR3 nucleotides: TGTGCCAGCAGCTCCGTTCCGGGACTGCAAGCTTTCTTT. It yields the protein CASSSVPGLQAFF.

This sequence joins TRBV11-3 and TRBJ2-3, with D possibly being TRBD2 (6 bases). The germline V and J ends were trimmed by 1 base and 6 bases, with 8 bases remaining between them. Germline CDR1 reads SGHNT; CDR2 reads YENEEA. The CDR3 totals 13 residues. CDR3 loop: CASSLGRADTQYF. The CDR3 coding sequence is TGTGCCAGCAGCTTAGGGAGGGCGGATACGCAGTATTTT.